These 11 T cell receptor beta chains were all obtained from the same sample, sequenced in a study of OX40 agonist ivuxolimab in advanced cancers. TCRdb's copy holds only in-frame clones and misses some; the assay was immunoSEQ multiplex PCR. Counted here are tens of thousands of clones, 70% to 85% occurring once; the ten biggest clones make up 3.5% to 4%. This specimen was CD4+ or CD8+ T cells sorted from blood, taken in a trial of the OX40 agonist ivuxolimab. The receptors derive from an adult with an advanced solid tumor such as melanoma, head and neck, liver or kidney cancer.

The rearrangement links TRBV18 to TRBJ2-3; D perhaps matches TRBD1 (6 bases). Deletions cut 5 bases from V and 4 bases from J, with 19 bases between. Germline loops: CDR1 KGHSH, CDR2 LQKENI. The CDR3 covers 16 residues. In DNA form, the CDR3 reads TGTGCCAGCTCATCTGGCACCAGGGGAAACGCAGATACGCAGTATTTT. Translation gives CASSSGTRGNADTQYF.

The CDR3 region is CASSPNSVGWAQHF. The CDR3 coding sequence is TGTGCCAGCAGTCCAAACTCAGTCGGTTGGGCCCAGCATTTT. The chain uses TRBV7-9 and TRBJ1-5; D gene uncertain. The V end was cut by 6 bases, the J end by 11 bases, with 20 bases between. This CDR3 spans 14 amino acids. Germline assignment: CDR1 SEHNR and CDR2 FQNEAQ (reference sequence).

The gene calls are TRBV7-2 and TRBJ1-1, with 7 bases that match TRBD1. CDR1 and CDR2 (germline): SGHTA, FQGNSA. After removal of 1 base from V and 3 bases from J, the junction contained 14 bases not matched to a gene. The length of the CDR3 is 18 residues. CDR3 region: CASSLGLRGHLAYTEAFF. CDR3 nucleotide sequence: TGTGCCAGCAGCTTAGGGTTAAGGGGGCATTTAGCGTACACTGAAGCTTTCTTT.

This clone was counted between two and nine times. The rearrangement uses TRBV9 and TRBJ1-5; no reliable D call. Trimming left V 4 bases short and J 5 bases short, with 10 bases between. The CDR3 runs to 13 residues. Per germline, CDR1 SGDLS and CDR2 YYNGEE. The chain's CDR3 is CASSLSPDQPQHF. CDR3 bases: TGTGCCAGCAGCCTTAGTCCGGATCAGCCCCAGCATTTT. The full variable domain, rest sourced from reference TRBV9 and TRBJ1-5, is DSGVTQTPKHLITATGQRVTLRCSPRSGDLSVYWYQQSLDQGLQFLIQYYNGEERAKGNILERFSAQQFPDLHSELNLSSLELGDSALYFCASSLSPDQPQHFGDGTRLSIL.

This sequence joins TRBV2 and TRBJ1-3; 8 bases line up with TRBD1. CDR1 is SNHLY and CDR2 is FYNNEI in the germline V gene. The CDR3 consists of 14 residues. V was clipped by 6 bases and J by 2 bases; unmatched bases: 3. The DNA for the CDR3 is TGTGCCAGCAGCCAGGGGGCAGCTGGAAACACCATATATTTT. It is translated as CASSQGAAGNTIYF.

This chain connects TRBV15 to TRBJ1-6; D gene ambiguous. V was clipped by 1 base and J by 8 bases, with 9 bases between them. The V gene's germline CDR1 is LNHNV and CDR2 YYDKDF (reference sequence). The CDR3 spans 14 residues. CDR3 protein: CATSRATRDSPLHF. The CDR3 nucleotides read TGTGCCACCAGCAGAGCGACAAGGGATTCACCCCTCCACTTT.

The rearrangement links TRBV7-2 to TRBJ1-6, with D possibly TRBD1 on 5 matching bases. In germline, CDR1 is SGHTA, CDR2 FQGNSA. Trimming took off 1 base at V and 0 bases at J, with 13 bases between the two ends. CDR3 length equals 18 residues. The CDR3 DNA is TGTGCCAGCAGCTTAGATCAGGGAGGCAGCTCCTATAATTCACCCCTCCACTTT. This gives the protein CASSLDQGGSSYNSPLHF.

CDR3 loop: CASSPPQGSGGRNTQYF. In DNA form, the CDR3 reads TGTGCCAGCAGCCCCCCACAGGGAAGCGGGGGTCGTAATACGCAGTATTTT. J is TRBJ2-3 and V is TRBV11-1; 8 bases fit TRBD2. The V and J ends lost 5 bases and 7 bases, in that order; junction bases with no gene match: 17. This CDR3 is built from 17 residues. Germline V gene data show CDR1 as SGHAT and CDR2 as FQDESV (reference sequence).

The chain uses TRBV18 and TRBJ1-4; 11 bases match TRBD1. CDR3 length: 15 amino acids. The ends lost 5 bases at V and 6 bases at J; junction bases unmatched: 5. In germline, CDR1 is KGHSH, CDR2 LQKENI. For the CDR3, the DNA is TGTGCCAGCTCATCAGGACAGGGGGCGTATGAAAAACTGTTTTTT. Its protein product is CASSSGQGAYEKLFF.

J is TRBJ1-5 and V is TRBV6-6; D remains ambiguous. The V gene lost 7 bases and the J gene lost 4 bases, with 5 bases spanning the gap. The CDR3 loop spans 11 amino acids. CDR1 MNHNY and CDR2 SVGAGI come from the germline V gene (reference sequence). This CDR3 is CASTNNQPQHF. The CDR3 DNA is TGTGCCAGCACCAATAATCAGCCCCAGCATTTT.

The chain links TRBV18 to TRBJ2-4; D is undetermined. This CDR3 comprises 16 residues. The germline CDR1 and CDR2 sequences are KGHSH and LQKENI. The V gene lost 4 bases and the J gene lost 0 bases, with 13 bases spanning the gap. Written as DNA, the CDR3 is TGTGCCAGCTCACGAGGAGAGATCCTAGCCAAAAACATTCAGTACTTC. This codes for CASSRGEILAKNIQYF. Full variable domain (rest looked up from reference TRBV18 and TRBJ2-4): NAGVMQNPRHLVRRRGQEARLRCSPMKGHSHVYWYRQLPEEGLKFMVYLQKENIIDESGMPKERFSAEFPKEGPSILRIQQVVRGDSAAYFCASSRGEILAKNIQYFGAGTRLSVL.